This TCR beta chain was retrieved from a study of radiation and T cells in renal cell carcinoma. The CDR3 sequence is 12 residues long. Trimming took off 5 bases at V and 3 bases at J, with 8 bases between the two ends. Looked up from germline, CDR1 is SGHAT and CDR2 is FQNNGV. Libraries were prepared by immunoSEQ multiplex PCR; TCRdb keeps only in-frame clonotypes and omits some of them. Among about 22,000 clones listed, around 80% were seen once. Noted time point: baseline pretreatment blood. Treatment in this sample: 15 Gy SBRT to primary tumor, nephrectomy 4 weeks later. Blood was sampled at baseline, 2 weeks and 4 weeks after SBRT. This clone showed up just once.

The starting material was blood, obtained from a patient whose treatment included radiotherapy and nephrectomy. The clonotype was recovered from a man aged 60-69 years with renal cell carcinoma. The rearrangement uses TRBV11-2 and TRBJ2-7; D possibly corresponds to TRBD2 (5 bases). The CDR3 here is CASSPRGYEQYF. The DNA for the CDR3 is TGTGCCAGCAGCCCTCGGGGCTACGAGCAGTACTTC.